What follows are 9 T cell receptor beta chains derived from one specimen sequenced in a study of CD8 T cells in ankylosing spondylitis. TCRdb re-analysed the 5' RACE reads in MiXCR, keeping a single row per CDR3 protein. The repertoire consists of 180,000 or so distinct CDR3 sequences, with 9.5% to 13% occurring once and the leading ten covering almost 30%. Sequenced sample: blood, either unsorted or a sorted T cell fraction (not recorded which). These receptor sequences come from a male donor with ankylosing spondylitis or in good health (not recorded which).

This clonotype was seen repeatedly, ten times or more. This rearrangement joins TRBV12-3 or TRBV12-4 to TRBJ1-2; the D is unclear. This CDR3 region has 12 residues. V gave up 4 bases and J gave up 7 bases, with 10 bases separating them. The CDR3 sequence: CASSYGDSGYTF. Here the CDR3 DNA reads TGTGCCAGCAGTTACGGAGATAGTGGCTACACCTTC.

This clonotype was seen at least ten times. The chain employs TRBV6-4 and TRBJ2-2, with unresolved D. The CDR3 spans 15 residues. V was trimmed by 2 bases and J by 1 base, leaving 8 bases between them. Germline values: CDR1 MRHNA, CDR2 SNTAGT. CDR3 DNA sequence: TGTGCCAGCAGTGACCTAGGGAAGAACACCGGGGAGCTGTTTTTT. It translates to CASSDLGKNTGELFF.

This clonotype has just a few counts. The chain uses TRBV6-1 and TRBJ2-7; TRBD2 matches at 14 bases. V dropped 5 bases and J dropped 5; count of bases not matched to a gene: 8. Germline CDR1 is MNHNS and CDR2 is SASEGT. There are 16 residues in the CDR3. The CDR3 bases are TGTGCCAGCAGTCGAGGGACTAGCGGGAGTGGTCACGAGCAGTACTTC. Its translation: CASSRGTSGSGHEQYF.

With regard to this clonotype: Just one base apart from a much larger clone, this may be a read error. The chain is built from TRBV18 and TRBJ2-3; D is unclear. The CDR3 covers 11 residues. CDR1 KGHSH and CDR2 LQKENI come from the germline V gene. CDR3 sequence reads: CASPPQDTQYF. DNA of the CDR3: TGTGCCAGCCCACCGCAAGATACGCAGTATTTT.

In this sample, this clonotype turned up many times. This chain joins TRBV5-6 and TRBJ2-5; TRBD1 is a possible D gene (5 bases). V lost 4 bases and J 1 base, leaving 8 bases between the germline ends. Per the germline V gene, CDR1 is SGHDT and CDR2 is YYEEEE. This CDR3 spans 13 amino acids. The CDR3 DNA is TGTGCCAGCAGCCAGACAGTCCAAGAGACCCAGTACTTC. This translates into CASSQTVQETQYF.

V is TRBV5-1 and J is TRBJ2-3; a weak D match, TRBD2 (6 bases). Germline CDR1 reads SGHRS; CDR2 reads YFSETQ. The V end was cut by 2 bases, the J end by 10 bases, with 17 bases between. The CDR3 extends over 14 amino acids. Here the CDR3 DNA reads TGCGCCAGCAGCTTAGGGCCCGCTAGCGCTGCGCAGTATTTT. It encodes CASSLGPASAAQYF.

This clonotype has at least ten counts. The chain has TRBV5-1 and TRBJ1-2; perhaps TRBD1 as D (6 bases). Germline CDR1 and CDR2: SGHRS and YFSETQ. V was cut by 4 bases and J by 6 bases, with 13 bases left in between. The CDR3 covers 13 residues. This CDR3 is CASSTTQGNGYTF. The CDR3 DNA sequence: TGCGCCAGCAGCACTACTCAGGGGAATGGCTACACCTTC.

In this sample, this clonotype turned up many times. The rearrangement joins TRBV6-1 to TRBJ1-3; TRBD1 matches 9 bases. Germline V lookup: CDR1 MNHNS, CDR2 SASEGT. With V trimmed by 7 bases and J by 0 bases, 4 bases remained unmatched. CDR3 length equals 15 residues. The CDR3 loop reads CASTETGGSGNTIYF. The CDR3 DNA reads TGTGCCAGCACCGAGACAGGGGGCTCTGGAAACACCATATATTTT.

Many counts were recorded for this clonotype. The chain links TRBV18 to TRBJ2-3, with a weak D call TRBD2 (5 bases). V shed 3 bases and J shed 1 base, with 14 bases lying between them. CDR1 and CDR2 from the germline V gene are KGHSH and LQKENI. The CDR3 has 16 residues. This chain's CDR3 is CASSPSAPSGTDTQYF. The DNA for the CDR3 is TGTGCCAGCTCACCTAGCGCGCCGTCGGGCACAGATACGCAGTATTTT. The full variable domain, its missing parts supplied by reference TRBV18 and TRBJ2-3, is NAGVMQNPRHLVRRRGQEARLRCSPMKGHSHVYWYRQLPEEGLKFMVYLQKENIIDESGMPKERFSAEFPKEGPSILRIQQVVRGDSAAYFCASSPSAPSGTDTQYFGPGTRLTVL.